The present T cell receptor beta chain was sequenced within a study of cytomegalovirus exposure and HLA in healthy donors. Background on the study: Inside one of the first data releases sat about 85 million unique TCRs taken from HLA-typed donors.

Concerning this clone itself: Its antigen is not known.

This CDR3 spans 15 amino acids. Between the trimmed V and J ends, which lost 2 bases and 2 bases, there was a span of 13 bases. Germline lookup yields CDR1 LGHNA and CDR2 YNFKEQ. Broader study findings: The classifier reportedly diagnosed cytomegalovirus status with high sensitivity and specificity. Earlier analysis looked at TCR beta V segments, and most were productive about 87% or about 30% of the time. Investigators reported around 150 TCR beta chains as tied to cytomegalovirus.

Vbeta (60) and Jbeta (13) primers were used in the PCR. Only in-frame clones appear in the TCRdb table, and some are missing; sequencing was by immunoSEQ multiplex PCR. The table records about 150,000 clones, roughly 79% of them present only once. The TCR was taken from a woman aged 40 to 50 in good health and CMV-seropositive. The sequencing sample was made of PBMCs. The chain is built from TRBV4-2 and TRBJ2-7, with D hard to call. CDR3 coding DNA: TGTGCCAGCAGCCAATCTTACGAGCCGACCTACGAGCAGTACTTC. As protein: CASSQSYEPTYEQYF.